The clone carrying this TCR beta chain occurred a few times. Investigators isolated RNA and reverse transcribed it into cDNA to act as the sequencing template. TCRdb's copy holds only in-frame clones and misses some; the assay was immunoSEQ multiplex PCR. The sample includes some 100,000 clones, roughly 46% of them seen just once. The sample originates from a study of CD8+ T cells in alopecia areata. Germline V CDR1 and CDR2: MGHRA, YSYEKL. The J segment lost 2 bases and the V segment lost 0 bases, leaving 4 bases of the junction unmatched. CDR3 size: 15 residues. Treatment described: oral pan-JAK inhibitor, 5-10 mg twice daily.

This TCR was recovered from a human donor with alopecia areata. The sample in question was CD8+ T cells sorted from blood, obtained at week 24, from a patient treated with tofacitinib. The V gene is TRBV4-1, the J gene TRBJ2-7; TRBD2 matches at 7 bases. CDR3 nucleotides: TGCGCCAGCAGCCAAGAGTTAGCGGGCACCTACGAGCAGTACTTC. This translates into CASSQELAGTYEQYF.